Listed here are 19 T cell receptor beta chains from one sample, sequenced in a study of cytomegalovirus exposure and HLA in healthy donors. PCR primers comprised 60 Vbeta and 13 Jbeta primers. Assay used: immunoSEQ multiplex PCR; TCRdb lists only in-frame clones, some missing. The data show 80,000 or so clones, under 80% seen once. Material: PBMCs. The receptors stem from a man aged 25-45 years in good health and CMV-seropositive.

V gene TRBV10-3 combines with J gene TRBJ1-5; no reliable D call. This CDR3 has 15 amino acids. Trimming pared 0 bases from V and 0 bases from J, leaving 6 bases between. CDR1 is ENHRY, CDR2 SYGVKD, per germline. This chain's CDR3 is CAISESANSNQPQHF. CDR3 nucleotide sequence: TGTGCCATCAGTGAGTCGGCAAATAGCAATCAGCCCCAGCATTTT.

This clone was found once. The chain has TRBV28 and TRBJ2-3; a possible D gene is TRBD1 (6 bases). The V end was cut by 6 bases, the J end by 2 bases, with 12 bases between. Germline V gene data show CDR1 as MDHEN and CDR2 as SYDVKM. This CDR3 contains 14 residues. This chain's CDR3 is CASSPQGPTDTQYF. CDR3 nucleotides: TGTGCCAGCAGCCCCCAGGGGCCCACAGATACGCAGTATTTT.

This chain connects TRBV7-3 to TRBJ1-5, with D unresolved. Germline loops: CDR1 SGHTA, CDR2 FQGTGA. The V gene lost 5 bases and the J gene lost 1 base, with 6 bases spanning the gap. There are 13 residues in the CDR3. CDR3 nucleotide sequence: TGTGCCAGCAGCCGAGGGAGCAATCAGCCCCAGCATTTT. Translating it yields CASSRGSNQPQHF.

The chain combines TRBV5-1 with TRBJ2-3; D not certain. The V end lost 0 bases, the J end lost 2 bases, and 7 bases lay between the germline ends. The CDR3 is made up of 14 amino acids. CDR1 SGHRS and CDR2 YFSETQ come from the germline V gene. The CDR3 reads CASSLEQVTDTQYF. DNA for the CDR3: TGCGCCAGCAGCTTGGAGCAGGTCACAGATACGCAGTATTTT.

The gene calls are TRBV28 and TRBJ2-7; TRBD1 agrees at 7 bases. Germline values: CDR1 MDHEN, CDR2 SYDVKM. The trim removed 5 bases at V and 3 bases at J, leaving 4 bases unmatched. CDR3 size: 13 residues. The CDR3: CASSQGQSYEQYF. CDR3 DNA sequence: TGTGCCAGCAGTCAGGGACAGAGCTACGAGCAGTACTTC.

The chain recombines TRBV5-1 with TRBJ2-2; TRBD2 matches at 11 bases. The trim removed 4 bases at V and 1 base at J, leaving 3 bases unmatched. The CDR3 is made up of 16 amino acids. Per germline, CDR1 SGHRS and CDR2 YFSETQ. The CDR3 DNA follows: TGCGCCAGCAGCCCCGGGACTAGCGGGAACACCGGGGAGCTGTTTTTT. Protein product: CASSPGTSGNTGELFF.

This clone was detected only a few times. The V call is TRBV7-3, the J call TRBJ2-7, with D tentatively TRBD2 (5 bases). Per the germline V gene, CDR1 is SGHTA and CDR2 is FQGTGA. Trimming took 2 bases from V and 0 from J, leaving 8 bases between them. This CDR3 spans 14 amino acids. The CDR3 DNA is TGTGCCAGCAGCTTATCTCGGGACTCCTACGAGCAGTACTTC. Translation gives CASSLSRDSYEQYF.

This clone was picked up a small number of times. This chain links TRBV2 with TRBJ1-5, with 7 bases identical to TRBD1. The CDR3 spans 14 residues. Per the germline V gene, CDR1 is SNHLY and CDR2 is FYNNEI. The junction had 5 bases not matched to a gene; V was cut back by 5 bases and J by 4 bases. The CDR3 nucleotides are TGTGCCAGCAGTATAGGGACAGTTAATCAGCCCCAGCATTTT. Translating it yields CASSIGTVNQPQHF.

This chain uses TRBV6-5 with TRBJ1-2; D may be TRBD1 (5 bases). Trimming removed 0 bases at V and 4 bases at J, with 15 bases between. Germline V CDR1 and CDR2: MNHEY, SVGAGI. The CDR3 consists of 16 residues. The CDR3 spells CASSYSTGEWGYGYTF. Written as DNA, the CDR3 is TGTGCCAGCAGTTACTCGACGGGGGAGTGGGGCTATGGCTACACCTTC.

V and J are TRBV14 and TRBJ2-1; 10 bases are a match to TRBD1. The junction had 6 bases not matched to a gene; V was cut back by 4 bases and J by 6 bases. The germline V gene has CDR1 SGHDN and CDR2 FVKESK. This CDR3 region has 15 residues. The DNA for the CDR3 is TGTGCCAGCAGCCCGGGACAGGGGAGGGGCAATGAGCAGTTCTTC. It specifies CASSPGQGRGNEQFF. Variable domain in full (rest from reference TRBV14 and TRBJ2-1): EAGVTQFPSHSVIEKGQTVTLRCDPISGHDNLYWYRRVMGKEIKFLLHFVKESKQDESGMPNNRFLAERTGGTYSTLKVQPAELEDSGVYFCASSPGQGRGNEQFFGPGTRLTVL.

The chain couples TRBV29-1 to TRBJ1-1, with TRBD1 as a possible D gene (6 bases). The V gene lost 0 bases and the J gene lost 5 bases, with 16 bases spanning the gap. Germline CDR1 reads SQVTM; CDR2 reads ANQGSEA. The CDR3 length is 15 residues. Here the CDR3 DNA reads TGCAGCGTTGAAGATTTGTTGGGGGGGCCAACTGAAGCTTTCTTT. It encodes CSVEDLLGGPTEAFF.

CDR3 loop: CASSVAQGTRGNTIYF. The CDR3 coding sequence is TGTGCCAGCAGCGTAGCGCAGGGGACGCGGGGGAACACCATATATTTT. The chain has TRBV9 and TRBJ1-3; weak D call: TRBD1 (6 bases). The CDR3 has 16 residues. From germline, CDR1 is SGDLS and CDR2 YYNGEE. V lost 0 bases and J 7 bases, leaving 17 bases between the germline ends.

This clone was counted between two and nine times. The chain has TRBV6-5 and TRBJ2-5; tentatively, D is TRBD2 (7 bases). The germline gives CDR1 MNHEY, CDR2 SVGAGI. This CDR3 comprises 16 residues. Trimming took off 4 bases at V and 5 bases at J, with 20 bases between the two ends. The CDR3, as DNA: TGTGCCAGCAGTTTAGGTACCGGGGGGCAGGGTGAGACCCAGTACTTC. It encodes CASSLGTGGQGETQYF.

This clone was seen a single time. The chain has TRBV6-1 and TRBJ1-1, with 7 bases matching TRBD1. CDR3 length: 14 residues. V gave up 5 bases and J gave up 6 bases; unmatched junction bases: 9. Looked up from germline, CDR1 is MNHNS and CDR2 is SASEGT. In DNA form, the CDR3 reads TGTGCCAGCAGTCCCAAGGGGGCTCAGTCTGAAGCTTTCTTT. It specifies CASSPKGAQSEAFF.

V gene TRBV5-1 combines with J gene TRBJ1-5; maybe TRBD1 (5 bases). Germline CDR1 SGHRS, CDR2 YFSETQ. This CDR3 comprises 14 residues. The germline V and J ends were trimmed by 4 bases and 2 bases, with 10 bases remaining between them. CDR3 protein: CASSQSGGNQPQHF. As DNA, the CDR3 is TGCGCCAGCAGCCAGTCGGGGGGCAATCAGCCCCAGCATTTT. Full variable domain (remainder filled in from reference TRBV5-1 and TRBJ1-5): KAGVTQTPRYLIKTRGQQVTLSCSPISGHRSVSWYQQTPGQGLQFLFEYFSETQRNKGNFPGRFSGRQFSNSRSEMNVSTLELGDSALYLCASSQSGGNQPQHFGDGTRLSIL.

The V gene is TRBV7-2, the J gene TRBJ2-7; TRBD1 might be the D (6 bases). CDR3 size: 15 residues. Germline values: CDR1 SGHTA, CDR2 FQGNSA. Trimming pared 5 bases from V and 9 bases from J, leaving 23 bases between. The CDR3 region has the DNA TGTGCCAGCAGCCTAAGGCAGGACAGCTCTTTTTCGCAGTACTTC. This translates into CASSLRQDSSFSQYF.

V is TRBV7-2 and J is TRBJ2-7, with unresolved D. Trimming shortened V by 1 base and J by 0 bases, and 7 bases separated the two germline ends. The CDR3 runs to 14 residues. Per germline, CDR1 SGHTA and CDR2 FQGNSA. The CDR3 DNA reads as TGTGCCAGCAGCTTAGATACGGGCTCCTACGAGCAGTACTTC. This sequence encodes CASSLDTGSYEQYF. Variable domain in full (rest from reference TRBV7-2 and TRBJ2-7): GAGVSQSPSNKVTEKGKDVELRCDPISGHTALYWYRQSLGQGLEFLIYFQGNSAPDKSGLPSDRFSAERTGGSVSTLTIQRTQQEDSAVYLCASSLDTGSYEQYFGPGTRLTVT.

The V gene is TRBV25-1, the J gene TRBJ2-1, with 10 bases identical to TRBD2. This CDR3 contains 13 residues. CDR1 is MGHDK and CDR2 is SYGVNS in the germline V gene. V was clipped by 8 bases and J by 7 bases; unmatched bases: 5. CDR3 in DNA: TGTGCCAGCGGCAGAGCGGGAGGGAATGAGCAGTTCTTC. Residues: CASGRAGGNEQFF.

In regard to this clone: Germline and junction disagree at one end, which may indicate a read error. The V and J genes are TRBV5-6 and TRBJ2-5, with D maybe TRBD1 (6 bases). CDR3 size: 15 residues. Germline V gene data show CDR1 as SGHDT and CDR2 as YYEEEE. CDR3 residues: CASSLQGGTQGTQYF. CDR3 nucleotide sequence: TGTGCCAGCAGCTTGCAAGGGGGAACCCAAGGGACCCAGTACTTC.